This T cell receptor (beta chain) was captured by sequencing in a study of blood T cell repertoires in COVID-19. Study overall: Whether acute or convalescent, the COVID-19 samples came from the United States, Italy and Spain. T cells, B-cell-depleted T cells, or PBMCs provided the cDNA or gDNA that served as material.

Authors' processing steps: Amplification of reference gene primers provided the estimated nucleated cell counts. The protocol was immunoSEQ multiplex PCR, while the TCRdb copy is restricted to in-frame clones and leaves out a portion. V, J and clone size reflect that table, while D and trimming were determined from the DNA. The table has 150,000 to 200,000 clones, approximately 87% seen once. CDR1 and CDR2 from the germline V gene are MNHEY and SMNVEV (reference sequence). Trimming took 0 bases from V and 7 from J; bases not matched to a gene: 7. The CDR3 length is 17 residues. The chain is built from TRBV27 and TRBJ2-1, with 12 bases aligning to TRBD2. The specimen sequenced was peripheral blood. This TCR was recovered from a man in his late teens or twenties with active or convalescent COVID-19. The DNA of the CDR3 is TGTGCCAGCAGTTTATCGCCTAGCGGGGGGGTTTTGAATGAGCAGTTCTTC. This encodes CASSLSPSGGVLNEQFF.